The 12 T cell receptor beta chains given below trace back to one sample, sequenced in a study of cytomegalovirus exposure and HLA in healthy donors. The PCR ran on 60 Vbeta and 13 Jbeta primers. TCRdb's table, derived via immunoSEQ multiplex PCR, lists solely in-frame clones and lacks some. The sample consists of around 94,000 clones, over 60% of them appearing once. The source material was PBMCs. The receptor set was obtained from a woman aged 40 to 55 in good health and CMV-seropositive.

The V gene is TRBV11-2, the J gene TRBJ2-7; 13 bases map to TRBD2. The CDR3 totals 16 residues. The junction had 6 bases not matched to a gene; V was cut back by 4 bases and J by 3 bases. Germline CDR1 and CDR2: SGHAT and FQNNGV. The CDR3 sequence: CASSSTSGREVYEQYF. As DNA, the CDR3 is TGTGCCAGCAGCTCCACTAGCGGGAGGGAAGTCTACGAGCAGTACTTC.

The genes are TRBV28 and TRBJ1-1, with 8 bases matching TRBD1. This CDR3 has 13 residues. The ends lost 3 bases at V and 9 bases at J; junction bases unmatched: 6. The germline V gene encodes CDR1 MDHEN and CDR2 SYDVKM. In DNA form, the CDR3 reads TGTGCCAGCAGTTTCCCGACAGGGGAGAAAGCTTTCTTT. Protein sequence: CASSFPTGEKAFF.

V usage is TRBV7-9 and J usage is TRBJ2-1, with 10 nucleotides matching TRBD2. Germline CDR1 SEHNR, CDR2 FQNEAQ (reference sequence). CDR3 length: 18 amino acids. Trimming removed 0 bases from V and 9 bases from J; junction bases left unmatched: 14. The CDR3 region has the DNA TGTGCCAGCAGCTTAGCGAGTTGGGCTAGCGGGAGTGGGAGTGAGCAGTTCTTC. This gives the protein CASSLASWASGSGSEQFF.

The chain is built from TRBV21-1 and TRBJ2-5; the table names TRBD1, a call not compared with the DNA. TRBV21-1 is a known pseudogene. The CDR3 has 15 amino acids. In nucleotides, the CDR3 is TGTGCCAGCATTCCCCGAGGGCCACAGGGCAGGACCCAGTACTTC. Translation gives CASIPRGPQGRTQYF.

The chain combines TRBV19 with TRBJ2-3, with D unresolved. The CDR3 sequence is 15 residues long. Trimming pared 4 bases from V and 0 bases from J, leaving 11 bases between. Germline V gene sequence: CDR1 LNHDA, CDR2 SQIVND (reference sequence). The CDR3 is CASSSVPSSTDTQYF. CDR3 sequence (DNA): TGTGCCAGTAGTAGCGTGCCCTCAAGCACAGATACGCAGTATTTT.

This clone was seen more than once but under ten times. The chain is built from TRBV18 and TRBJ2-1, with a possible D match to TRBD2 (6 bases). The CDR3 spans 16 residues. Trimming removed 2 bases from V and 8 bases from J, with 19 bases in between. The germline gives CDR1 KGHSH, CDR2 LQKENI. CDR3 coding DNA: TGTGCCAGCTCACCATTAGCGCGGGAAGACCTCTATGAGCAGTTCTTC. Translated: CASSPLAREDLYEQFF.

The chain links TRBV7-6 to TRBJ1-2, with TRBD1 as a possible D gene (5 bases). The germline V gene encodes CDR1 SGHVS and CDR2 FNYEAQ. Trimming pared 5 bases from V and 6 bases from J, leaving 13 bases between. This CDR3 contains 13 residues. The CDR3, as DNA: TGTGCCAGCAGCCCTGAATGGGGGGATGGCTACACCTTC. As protein: CASSPEWGDGYTF.

The table lists this clone with a count of one. The V gene is TRBV2, the J gene TRBJ2-7, with 11 bases that match TRBD2. The germline gives CDR1 SNHLY, CDR2 FYNNEI. The V gene end was trimmed by 6 bases and the J gene end by 3 bases; junction bases not matched to a gene: 7. The CDR3 length is 15 residues. The DNA for the CDR3 is TGTGCCAGCAGGTTAGCGGGAGGGAGCTACTACGAGCAGTACTTC. It is translated as CASRLAGGSYYEQYF.

Notes on this clone: Other DNA sequences from this sample encode an identical CDR3 as well. This sequence joins TRBV30 and TRBJ2-7, with D perhaps matching TRBD2 (6 bases). Looked up from germline, CDR1 is GTSNPN and CDR2 is SVGIG (reference sequence). Trimming took off 3 bases at V and 1 base at J, with 13 bases between the two ends. The CDR3 sequence is 14 residues long. The CDR3 DNA sequence: TGTGCCTGGAGCACCGGGACTGGATCCTACGAGCAGTACTTC. Its protein is CAWSTGTGSYEQYF.

V is TRBV4-3 and J is TRBJ2-1, with D possibly being TRBD1 (6 bases). Germline V gives CDR1 LGHNA, CDR2 YSLEER. With 5 bases removed from V and 8 bases from J, the gap between germline ends came to 16 bases. This CDR3 is 14 amino acids long. In nucleotides, the CDR3 is TGCGCCAGCAGCTCGACAGGTCACAATGATGAGCAGTTCTTC. Protein product: CASSSTGHNDEQFF.

The CDR3 nucleotides are TGTGCCAGCAGTGGCCCGGGTGGCAATCAGCCCCAGCATTTT. It specifies CASSGPGGNQPQHF. This sequence joins TRBV25-1 and TRBJ1-5, with D hard to call. The CDR3 runs to 14 residues. Germline V gives CDR1 MGHDK, CDR2 SYGVNS. V dropped 4 bases and J dropped 2 bases, with 9 bases sitting between them.

This clone has more than one count but fewer than ten. V and J are TRBV27 and TRBJ1-1; D may be TRBD1 (6 bases). The CDR3 is made up of 17 amino acids. CDR1 and CDR2 (germline): MNHEY, SMNVEV (reference sequence). The V end lost 3 bases, the J end lost 0 bases, and 17 bases lay between the germline ends. The CDR3 sequence is CASSLGRGKGMNTEAFF. CDR3 sequence (DNA): TGTGCCAGCAGTTTGGGCAGGGGAAAAGGAATGAACACTGAAGCTTTCTTT.